This is a list of T cell receptor beta chains from one sample in a study of blood T cell repertoires in COVID-19. Profiled with immunoSEQ multiplex PCR; TCRdb holds only in-frame clones, not every one. The table includes roughly 240,000 clones, approximately 90% detected once. Sequencing was done on a sample of PBMCs or T cells enriched from blood (not recorded which). These TCRs come from a man aged 45-65 years who had been exposed to COVID-19. CDR3s include the opening cysteine and the closing phenylalanine or tryptophan. D genes are given only for firm matches. Only some rows state a clone size, as once, few, many or a class for expanded clones.

V	size	J	length	D	DNA	CDR3
TRBV5-5	few	TRBJ1-1	13	NA	TGTGCCAGCAGCTTCATAGTGAACACTGAAGCTTTCTTT	CASSFIVNTEAFF
TRBV18	NA	TRBJ2-3	15	NA	TGTGCCAGCTCTCTGAGGACTGCCAACACAGATACGCAGTATTTT	CASSLRTANTDTQYF
TRBV5-1	NA	TRBJ1-1	14	TRBD1	TGCGCCAGCAGTCTGGACAGGCCGGGCACTGAAGCTTTCTTT	CASSLDRPGTEAFF
TRBV11-3	NA	TRBJ2-2	16	TRBD2	TGTGCCAGCAGCTTAGGGGGACTAGCGGGATCTGGGGAGCTGTTTTTT	CASSLGGLAGSGELFF
TRBV30	few	TRBJ1-2	14	NA	TGTGCCTGGAGCTCACAGGGAAAAGGGTCTGGCTACACCTTC	CAWSSQGKGSGYTF
TRBV19	NA	TRBJ1-3	12	NA	TGTGCCAGCGGACAGCATAGAGGCACCATATATTTT	CASGQHRGTIYF
TRBV2	NA	TRBJ2-4	16	NA	TGTGCCAGCAGTAATACAGGGGCGGGGGCCAAAAACATTCAGTACTTC	CASSNTGAGAKNIQYF
TRBV6-5	NA	TRBJ1-2	14	NA	TGTGCCAGCCGAAGACTCCTCCGAGACTATGGCTACACCTTC	CASRRLLRDYGYTF
TRBV18	NA	TRBJ2-1	14	TRBD2	TGTGCCAGCACTTCTAGCGGGACCTACAATGAGCAGTTCTTC	CASTSSGTYNEQFF
TRBV28	NA	TRBJ1-4	13	NA	TGTGCCACCGGACTGTTACCGAATGAAAAACTGTTTTTT	CATGLLPNEKLFF
TRBV29-1	NA	TRBJ1-5	13	TRBD1	TGCAGCGTCGCGGGACAGGGAAATCAGCCCCAGCATTTT	CSVAGQGNQPQHF
TRBV10-3	NA	TRBJ1-1	16	TRBD1	TGTGCCATCACCCCCGGGGGGGGAGGGGGCAGAACTGAAGCTTTCTTT	CAITPGGGGGRTEAFF
TRBV28	once	TRBJ1-4	15	NA	TGTGCCAGCAGTTTAGTCGGACAGCCTAATGAAAAACTGTTTTTT	CASSLVGQPNEKLFF
TRBV9	NA	TRBJ1-4	15	NA	TGTGCCAGCAGCGCCCAGGGCAGGGGTGACGAAAAACTGTTTTTT	CASSAQGRGDEKLFF
TRBV6-5	once	TRBJ2-7	13	NA	TGTGCCAGCAGTCAGGGGCCCGCCTACGAGCAGTACTTC	CASSQGPAYEQYF
TRBV5-1	NA	TRBJ2-1	16	TRBD2	TGCGCCAGCAGCAAAACTAGCGGGGGGGCCTACAATGAGCAGTTCTTC	CASSKTSGGAYNEQFF
TRBV4-2	NA	TRBJ2-7	16	TRBD1	TGTGCCAGCAGCCAAGGTCATGGGACAGGGGAGAACGAGCAGTACTTC	CASSQGHGTGENEQYF
TRBV19	NA	TRBJ2-1	14	TRBD2	TGTGCCAGTAGTTGGACTAGTGACTACAATGAGCAGTTCTTC	CASSWTSDYNEQFF
TRBV28	few	TRBJ1-2	15	TRBD1	TGTGCCAGCAATCTGGAAAAGACAGGGTTTTACGGCTACACCTTC	CASNLEKTGFYGYTF
TRBV15	NA	TRBJ1-2	14	NA	TGTGCCACCAGCCAGGGCCAGTTTCGCTATGGCTACACCTTC	CATSQGQFRYGYTF
TRBV29-1	NA	TRBJ1-2	11	NA	TGCAGCGTTTCAAGCAACTATGGCTACACCTTC	CSVSSNYGYTF
TRBV2	once	TRBJ2-2	14	NA	TGTGCCAGCAGATCGGGACACCCCACCGGGGAGCTGTTTTTT	CASRSGHPTGELFF
TRBV5-1	NA	TRBJ2-1	15	TRBD2	TGCGCCAGCAGCCTGGGACTAGCGGAGGCCGATGAGCAGTTCTTC	CASSLGLAEADEQFF
TRBV19	once	TRBJ1-5	14	TRBD1	TGTGCCAGTACTGGACAGGGATCAAGGCAGCCCCAGCATTTT	CASTGQGSRQPQHF
TRBV5-1	NA	TRBJ1-1	13	NA	TGCGCCAGCAGCTTAGGGGCGGACACTGAAGCTTTCTTT	CASSLGADTEAFF
TRBV7-3	NA	TRBJ1-1	14	TRBD1	TGTGCCAGCAGAAGGACCGGGACAGCCACTGAAGCTTTCTTT	CASRRTGTATEAFF
TRBV11-2	NA	TRBJ2-3	16	TRBD2	TGTGCCAGCAGTCCTAGAATAGCGGGAGGCACAGATACGCAGTATTTT	CASSPRIAGGTDTQYF
TRBV9	NA	TRBJ1-5	14	NA	TGTGCCAGCAGCCAAGGGGAACCTTATCAGCCCCAGCATTTT	CASSQGEPYQPQHF
TRBV4-1	NA	TRBJ1-5	17	NA	TGCGCCAGCAGCCAAGTTATCGGACTCCTTAGCAATCAGCCCCAGCATTTT	CASSQVIGLLSNQPQHF
TRBV11-2	NA	TRBJ1-1	13	NA	TGTGCCAGCAGTTCCGACAGGAACACTGAAGCTTTCTTT	CASSSDRNTEAFF
TRBV21-1	NA	TRBJ2-2	21	NA	TGTGCCAGCAGCTCCGCCGGGACAGGTTGCGTAATGGGAGCGAGCACCGGGGAGCTGTTTTTT	CASSSAGTGCVMGASTGELFF
TRBV3-1/TRBV3-2	NA	TRBJ2-5	15	TRBD1	TGTGCCAGCAGCTCTCCGGGACAGGCCCAAGAGACCCAGTACTTC	CASSSPGQAQETQYF
TRBV5-6	NA	TRBJ2-3	15	NA	TGTGCCAGCAGCTTGGCGGGAGCGCTCACAGATACGCAGTATTTT	CASSLAGALTDTQYF
TRBV7-8	NA	TRBJ1-2	14	TRBD1	TGTGCCAGCAGCTCAGGGGGTCGTAACTATGGCTACACCTTC	CASSSGGRNYGYTF
TRBV28	NA	TRBJ2-6	18	TRBD1	TGTGCCAGCAGGTTGACAGGGATCCCTTCTTCTGGGGCCAACGTCCTGACTTTC	CASRLTGIPSSGANVLTF
TRBV5-6	NA	TRBJ2-1	14	NA	TGTGCCAGCAGCTTTGGACTAGGGGGGAATGAGCAGTTCTTC	CASSFGLGGNEQFF
TRBV19	NA	TRBJ2-2	15	TRBD2	TGTGCCAGTAGTATTCTAGCGGGGGCGGGCGGGGAGCTGTTTTTT	CASSILAGAGGELFF
TRBV5-4	NA	TRBJ2-5	13	NA	TGTGCCAGCAGCCCCCAGACTGGAGAGACCCAGTACTTC	CASSPQTGETQYF
TRBV9	NA	TRBJ2-1	14	NA	TGTGCCAGCAGCGTAGACGGGAGCTACAATGAGCAGTTCTTC	CASSVDGSYNEQFF
TRBV14	NA	TRBJ2-5	13	NA	TGTGCCAGCAGCCAAGTCAGGAGGGAGACCCAGTACTTC	CASSQVRRETQYF
TRBV7-9	NA	TRBJ2-5	15	NA	TGTGCCAGCAGCGATCCCAGGGGTCTGGGGGAGACCCAGTACTTC	CASSDPRGLGETQYF
TRBV10-2	NA	TRBJ2-7	16	NA	TGCGCCAGCAGTGAGGTGCCGGGGCCTCAGGGGTACGAGCAGTACTTC	CASSEVPGPQGYEQYF
TRBV5-1	NA	TRBJ2-1	12	NA	TGCGCCAGCAGCTTGGCCGGAGGTGAGCAGTTCTTC	CASSLAGGEQFF
TRBV20-1	NA	TRBJ1-6	14	NA	TGCAGTGCTAGTGGAGATTCCTATAATTCACCCCTCCACTTT	CSASGDSYNSPLHF
TRBV9	NA	TRBJ1-2	13	NA	TGTGCCAGCAGCGTATCGGGTCCGGATGGCTACACCTTC	CASSVSGPDGYTF
TRBV5-4	NA	TRBJ2-6	15	NA	TGTGCCAGCAGCTCCGGGAATTCTGGGGCCAACGTCCTGACTTTC	CASSSGNSGANVLTF
TRBV28	NA	TRBJ1-1	15	NA	TGTGCCAGCAGTTTGGTGAGGTTCCAGAACACTGAAGCTTTCTTT	CASSLVRFQNTEAFF
TRBV27	NA	TRBJ1-5	13	NA	TGTGCCAGCAGTTCATACATCGATCAGCCCCAGCATTTT	CASSSYIDQPQHF
TRBV7-9	NA	TRBJ2-5	15	TRBD2	TGTGCCAGCAGCGTTAGCGGGGGGACTCGGGAGACCCAGTACTTC	CASSVSGGTRETQYF
TRBV6-5	NA	TRBJ1-2	12	NA	TGTGCCAGCTCGGCAGGGGATTATGGCTACACCTTC	CASSAGDYGYTF
TRBV11-2	NA	TRBJ2-3	13	NA	TGTGCCAGCAGCTTAGGTTACACAGATACGCAGTATTTT	CASSLGYTDTQYF